The sequence of this T cell receptor (beta chain) was determined in a study of shared clonotypes between healthy human individuals. On the study more broadly: Donor composition was a couple of women and a few men, aged 18 to 49.

CD45RO negativity and positive selection for CCR7 defined naive CD8 cells, a population that excluded terminally differentiated effector memory CD45RA+ cells. Trimming removed 2 bases from V and 6 bases from J; junction bases left unmatched: 2. The CDR3 is 13 residues long. The germline V gene has CDR1 SGHDT and CDR2 YYEEEE. Profiled with immunoSEQ multiplex PCR; TCRdb holds only in-frame clones, not every one. The data hold about 650,000 clones, with about 95% observed a single time. The material sequenced was naive CD8+ T cells sorted from blood. The receptor's source is a woman in her twenties or thirties in good health. The chain uses TRBV5-6 and TRBJ1-2; 9 bases line up with TRBD1. The CDR3 DNA reads as TGTGCCAGCAGCTTAGGGACAGGGAATGGCTACACCTTC. Its translation: CASSLGTGNGYTF.